The clone carrying this TCR beta chain was seen many times. The data stem from a study of T cells in Graves' hyperthyroidism and ophthalmopathy. This CDR3 has 16 amino acids. The trim removed 3 bases at V and 10 bases at J, leaving 9 bases unmatched. RNA transcripts were the template for amplifying TCR beta CDR3 regions. The HTBI primer set was used in a first-round RT-PCR of the TCR CDR3. TCRdb fed the multiplex PCR reads into MiXCR, producing one record per CDR3 protein. The sample includes about 270,000 distinct CDR3 sequences, 25% of them seen just once. First hyperthyroidism diagnosis is when the blood sample was obtained, before any ophthalmopathy symptoms.

The chain employs TRBV12-3 or TRBV12-4 and TRBJ1-6; 10 nucleotides match TRBD1. This receptor was obtained from a man in his forties with Graves' hyperthyroidism that later progressed to Graves' ophthalmopathy. The sequenced sample consisted of blood. In DNA form, the CDR3 reads TGTGCCAGCAGTTTGAGTTATGACAGGGGGCAGTCACCCCTCCACTTT. Its protein product is CASSLSYDRGQSPLHF.